This paragraph reports one TCR beta chain. Its antigen is currently unknown. The junction differs from germline at one of its ends, possibly a read error. The entry originates in a study of tumor-infiltrating lymphocytes in primary liver carcinoma. The V gene's germline CDR1 is SGHNT and CDR2 YENEEA. This CDR3 is 13 amino acids long. The blood RNA (from unsorted whole blood) was obtained, and germline DNA was also extracted. A constant-region primer served to make TCR beta cDNA from about 500 ng total RNA. Researchers made the TCR beta libraries by running three nested multiplex PCR rounds with slightly modified ARM-PCR. The first two PCR rounds used TRBV1-TRBV30 forward primers with a C-beta reverse primer, about 10 cycles each. TCRdb called the multiplex PCR reads again in MiXCR, with one record for every CDR3 protein. The sample consists of 310,000 or so distinct CDR3 sequences, less than 70% of them appearing once.

Study-level findings and limits: Bulk unsorted samples prevented comparison of CD4+ and CD8+ repertoires. Compared with blood, tumor repertoires held significantly more in their top 250 clones. In tumor-adjacent and tumor-blood pairs, overlap was lower than in tumor region pairs.

The chain combines TRBV11-3 with TRBJ2-1; 7 nucleotides match TRBD2. Specimen: peripheral blood. The TCR comes from a man aged 35 to 55 with primary liver carcinoma and hepatitis B virus infection. The CDR3 DNA reads as TGTGCCAGCAGCCCTGGGGGGGGTGATGAGCAACTCTTC. Translation gives CASSPGGGDEQLF.